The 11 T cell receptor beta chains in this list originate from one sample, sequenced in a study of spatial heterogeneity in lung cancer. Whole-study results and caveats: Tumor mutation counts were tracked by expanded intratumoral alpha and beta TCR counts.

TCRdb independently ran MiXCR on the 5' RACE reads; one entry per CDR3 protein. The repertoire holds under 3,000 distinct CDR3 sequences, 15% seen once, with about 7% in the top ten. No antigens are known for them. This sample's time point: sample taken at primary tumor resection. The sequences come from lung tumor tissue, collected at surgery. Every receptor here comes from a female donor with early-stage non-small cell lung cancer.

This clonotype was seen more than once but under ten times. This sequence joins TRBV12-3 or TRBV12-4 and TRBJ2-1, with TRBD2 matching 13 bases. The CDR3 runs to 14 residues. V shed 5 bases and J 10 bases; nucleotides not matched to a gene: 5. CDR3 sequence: CASSRTSGGREQFF. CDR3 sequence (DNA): TGTGCCAGCAGTAGGACTAGCGGGGGCCGGGAGCAGTTCTTC.

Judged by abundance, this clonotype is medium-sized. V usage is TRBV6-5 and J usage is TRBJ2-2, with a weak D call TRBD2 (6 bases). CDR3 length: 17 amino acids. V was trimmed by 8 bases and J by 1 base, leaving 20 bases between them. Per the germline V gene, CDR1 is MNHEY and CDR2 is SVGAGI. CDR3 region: CASAPFGGAMNTGELFF. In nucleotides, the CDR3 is TGTGCCAGCGCCCCTTTTGGCGGGGCAATGAACACCGGGGAGCTGTTTTTT.

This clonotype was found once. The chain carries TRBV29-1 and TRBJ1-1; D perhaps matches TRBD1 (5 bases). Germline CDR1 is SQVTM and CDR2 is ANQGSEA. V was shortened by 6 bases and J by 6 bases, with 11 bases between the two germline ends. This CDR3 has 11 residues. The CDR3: CSVQVFAEAFF. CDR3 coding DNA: TGCAGCGTACAGGTTTTCGCTGAAGCTTTCTTT.

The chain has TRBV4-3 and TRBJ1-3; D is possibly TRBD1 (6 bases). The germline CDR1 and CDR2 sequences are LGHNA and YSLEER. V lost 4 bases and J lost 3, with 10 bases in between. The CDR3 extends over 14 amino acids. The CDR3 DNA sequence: TGCGCCAGCAGCCCCGAGGGGGGTGGAAACACCATATATTTT. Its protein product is CASSPEGGGNTIYF.

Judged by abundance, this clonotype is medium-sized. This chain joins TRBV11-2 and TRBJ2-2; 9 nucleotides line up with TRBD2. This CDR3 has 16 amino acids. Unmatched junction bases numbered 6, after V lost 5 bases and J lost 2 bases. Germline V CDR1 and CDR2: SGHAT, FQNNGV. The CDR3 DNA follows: TGTGCCAGCAGCCCTGCGGGAGGGGTTAACACCGGGGAGCTGTTTTTT. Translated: CASSPAGGVNTGELFF.

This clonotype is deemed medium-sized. CDR3 loop: CASSQSPGQGSRSNQPQHF. The CDR3 coding sequence is TGTGCCAGCAGCCAATCGCCAGGGCAGGGTAGTAGGAGCAATCAGCCCCAGCATTTT. The chain joins TRBV16 to TRBJ1-5; D may be TRBD1 (5 bases). In germline, CDR1 is KGHSY, CDR2 FQNENV. The CDR3 covers 19 residues. V was cut by 0 bases and J by 1 base, with 19 bases left in between. The full variable domain, in which reference TRBV16 and TRBJ1-5 provide the parts outside the CDR3, is GEEVAQTPKHLVRGEGQKAKLYCAPIKGHSYVFWYQQVLKNEFKFLISFQNENVFDETGMPKERFSAKCLPNSPCSLEIQATKLEDSAVYFCASSQSPGQGSRSNQPQHFGDGTRLSIL.

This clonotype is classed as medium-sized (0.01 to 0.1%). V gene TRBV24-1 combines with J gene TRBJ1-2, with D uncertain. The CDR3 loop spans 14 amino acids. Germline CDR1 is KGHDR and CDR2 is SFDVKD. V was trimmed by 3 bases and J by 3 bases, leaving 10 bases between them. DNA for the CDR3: TGTGCCACCAGTGATCCCGGACGGTACTATGGCTACACCTTC. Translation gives CATSDPGRYYGYTF.

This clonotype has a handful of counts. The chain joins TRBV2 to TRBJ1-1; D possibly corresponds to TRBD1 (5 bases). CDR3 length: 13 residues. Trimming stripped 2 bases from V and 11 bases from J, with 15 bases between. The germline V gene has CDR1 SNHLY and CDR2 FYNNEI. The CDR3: CASSEREGMSAFF. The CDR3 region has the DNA TGTGCCAGCAGTGAAAGGGAGGGGATGAGCGCTTTCTTT.

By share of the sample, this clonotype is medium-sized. In DNA form, the CDR3 reads TGTGCCAGCAGCGTCGGACAGGATGAAGCTTTCTTT. Protein product: CASSVGQDEAFF. The chain is built from TRBV9 and TRBJ1-1; 7 bases are shared with TRBD1. CDR3 length: 12 amino acids. Germline trimming cut 2 bases from V and 7 bases from J; bases unmatched to any gene: 2. The germline V gene has CDR1 SGDLS and CDR2 YYNGEE.

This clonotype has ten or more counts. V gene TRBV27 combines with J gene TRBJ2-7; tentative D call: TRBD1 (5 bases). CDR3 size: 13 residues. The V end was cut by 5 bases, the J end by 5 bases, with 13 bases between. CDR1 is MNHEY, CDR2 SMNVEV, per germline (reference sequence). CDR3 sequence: CASSRSGANEQYF. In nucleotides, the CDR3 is TGTGCCAGCAGTAGAAGTGGGGCAAACGAGCAGTACTTC.

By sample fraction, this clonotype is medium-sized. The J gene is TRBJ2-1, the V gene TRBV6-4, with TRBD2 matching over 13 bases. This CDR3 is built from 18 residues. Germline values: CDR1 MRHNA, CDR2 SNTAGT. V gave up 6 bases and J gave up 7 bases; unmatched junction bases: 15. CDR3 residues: CASSPRTSGGAGGNEQFF. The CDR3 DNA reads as TGTGCCAGCAGCCCCCGAACTAGCGGGGGGGCCGGTGGTAATGAGCAGTTCTTC.